The present entry profiles one T cell receptor beta chain with its context. The specificity of this receptor is unknown. The record has no base qualities; no much larger clone is one base away. The data stem from a study of blood T cells in healthy people across ages (dated by TCRdb to 2015 to 2017). For the wider study: Template switching captured roughly one uniquely barcoded TCR beta cDNA molecule per two T cells in model experiments. Two additional independent replicas of 1 million unique cDNA reads from the same blood draw were analyzed for two donors (one aged 18 to 30 and one aged 80 or older). The donors were split into four age groups: young (average roughly 15 years), middle-aged (about 40), aged (roughly 60) and long-lived (roughly 80). Age-related changes in TCR beta repertoire diversity were measured in the study by deep sequencing normalized with unique cDNA molecular identifiers. To avoid experimental bias, donors of different ages were distributed randomly across sequencing lanes. The study at large found these results: Observed TCR beta diversity per million T cells fell roughly linearly with age, and a significant reduction was already apparent by age around 39. The percentage of naive T cells measured by flow cytometry correlated strongly with observed TCR beta diversity. Because donor CMV infection status was unknown, age-related changes in expanded clonotypes were potentially confounded. Compared with the aged group, the long-lived group had more naive CD4+ T cells, fewer expanded clones and increased TCR diversity, suggesting age selection. Bulk unsorted PBMC profiling prevented conclusive comparison of naive and antigen-experienced compartments. Estimates of total diversity based on one million sequenced T cells were considered lower bounds and underestimates.

From the cysteine up to the phenylalanine, the CDR3 has a length of 14 residues. Here the CDR3 DNA is all that survives: 42 bases in frame from base 1. V is trimmed back by 0 bases and J by 3 bases, and the junction contains 2 bases that no gene match accounts for. The germline V gene (reference sequence) supplies CDR1 DFQATT and CDR2 SNEGSKA. Libraries came from 5' RACE. Reads for this sample came from an Illumina HiSeq 2500. A second PCR of about 6 to 11 cycles was performed with a sample-barcoded 5' primer and a J-beta primer mix. Each TCR beta cDNA molecule received a unique molecular identifier from a template-switch 5' adaptor carrying 12 random nucleotides. At least 2.5 million CDR3-containing paired-end reads were obtained from each sample. The Mint cDNA synthesis kit, primed by a TRBC-specific oligonucleotide, was used to synthesize first-strand cDNA from all RNA. Following uracil-DNA glycosylase treatment, all cDNA underwent a first 18-cycle PCR with the universal primers M1SS and BC2_uni_R. The study's processing was this. Each sample was normalized by randomly selecting 1 million high-quality reads, each carrying a distinct molecular identifier. Reads sharing molecular identifiers were discarded rather than binned into consensus sequences. CDR3 identification, clonotype clustering and error correction used MiTCR with a Q25 quality threshold and the strictest error-elimination algorithm. A nonparametric unseen species model using Euler transformation provided a lower-bound estimate of total TCR beta diversity. TCRdb reran the public reads through fastp at Q25 and MiXCR, keeping productive beta chains. Merged by CDR3 protein, the rows form single entries marked with the most common genes and DNA. None of the V and J calls come from the authors' own analysis; TCRdb made them. The table for this sample lists 920,000 or so distinct CDR3 sequences; around 45% of them were counted only once. Around 18% of the sample goes to the ten largest clones.

Systemically healthy Caucasian individuals from Russia, approximately 39 in total and aged roughly 6 to 100 years, were included as donors. Ten milliliters of peripheral blood were collected from each donor into EDTA-treated Vacutainer tubes. PBMCs were isolated by Ficoll-Paque density-gradient centrifugation, with at least 7 million obtained per sample. Trizol reagent was used to extract total RNA from PBMCs, with at least 6 micrograms per sample. For every donor, flow cytometry on a PBMC aliquot measured the percentage of naive CD45RAhigh/CD27high T cells. Material for sequencing was blood. The TCR originated in a woman between 55 and 75 years old in good health. The V gene is TRBV20-1 and the J gene is TRBJ1-2, with 9 bases aligning to TRBD1. The CDR3 in this case is CSARDRDRDYGYTF. The DNA sequence is given as TGCAGTGCTAGAGATCGGGACAGGGACTATGGCTACACCTTC.